These 24 T cell receptor beta chains were all obtained from the same sample, sequenced in a study of T cells in Graves' hyperthyroidism and ophthalmopathy. RNA transcripts yielded amplified TCR beta CDR3 regions. The HTBI set primed first-round TCR CDR3 RT-PCR. TCRdb fed the multiplex PCR reads into MiXCR, producing one record per CDR3 protein. The data hold about 480,000 distinct CDR3 sequences, with approximately 14% observed a single time. The sequenced material came from blood. Source of these receptors: a woman aged 18-29 years with Graves' hyperthyroidism.

This clonotype was seen many times. The chain uses TRBV5-1 and TRBJ2-1; D may be TRBD2 (6 bases). V shed 1 base and J shed 0 bases, with 14 bases lying between them. Per the germline V gene, CDR1 is SGHRS and CDR2 is YFSETQ. This CDR3 contains 17 residues. CDR3 residues: CASSLIAGPSSYNEQFF. The CDR3 DNA is TGCGCCAGCAGCTTGATTGCGGGACCCAGCTCCTACAATGAGCAGTTCTTC. The whole variable domain, filled in from reference TRBV5-1 and TRBJ2-1, reads KAGVTQTPRYLIKTRGQQVTLSCSPISGHRSVSWYQQTPGQGLQFLFEYFSETQRNKGNFPGRFSGRQFSNSRSEMNVSTLELGDSALYLCASSLIAGPSSYNEQFFGPGTRLTVL.

As for this clonotype: The germline gene is not matched at one end of the junction; a read error may be the cause. The V call is TRBV5-1, the J call TRBJ2-1, with D perhaps TRBD2 (6 bases). Germline V gives CDR1 SGHRS, CDR2 YFSETQ. The CDR3 has 17 amino acids. CDR3 sequence reads: CASSLWLAWSSCNEQFF. CDR3 DNA sequence: TGCGCCAGCAGCTTGTGGCTAGCGTGGAGCTCCTGCAATGAGCAGTTCTTC.

This clonotype has ten or more counts. V is TRBV11-2 and J is TRBJ2-2; 12 positions agree with TRBD1. The CDR3 loop spans 15 amino acids. In germline, CDR1 is SGHAT, CDR2 FQNNGV. V lost 5 bases and J lost 7; bases outside the gene matches: 5. CDR3 sequence: CASSPGTGGRGELFF. CDR3 bases: TGTGCCAGCAGCCCCGGGACAGGGGGCCGCGGGGAGCTGTTTTTT.

The V call is TRBV30, the J call TRBJ1-2; D not resolved. Trimming took 0 bases from V and 6 from J, leaving 17 bases between them. The CDR3 contains 15 residues. Germline-derived CDR1 and CDR2 are GTSNPN and SVGIG (reference sequence). CDR3 sequence reads: CAWSVYGFTGHGYTF. CDR3 bases: TGTGCCTGGAGTGTGTATGGGTTTACTGGTCATGGCTACACCTTC. Complete variable domain (other parts from reference TRBV30 and TRBJ1-2): SQTIHQWPATLVQPVGSPLSLECTVEGTSNPNLYWYRQAAGRGLQLLFYSVGIGQISSEVPQNLSASRPQDRQFILSSKKLLLSDSGFYLCAWSVYGFTGHGYTFGSGTRLTVV.

CDR3: CASRSTRLAGTTDTQYF. The CDR3 DNA reads TGTGCCAGCAGGTCCACGAGACTAGCGGGGACCACAGATACGCAGTATTTT. The V call is TRBV6-5, the J call TRBJ2-3; 11 bases fit TRBD2. After removal of 6 bases from V and 2 bases from J, the junction contained 10 bases not matched to a gene. CDR1 MNHEY and CDR2 SVGAGI come from the germline V gene. CDR3 length: 17 amino acids.

With respect to this clonotype: A single base separates this from a much larger clone, so it may be a read error. CDR3 coding DNA: TGTGCCCCCGCCCCCATAAGCTCCTACAATGAGCAGTTCTTC. Translated: CAPAPISSYNEQFF. The chain couples TRBV30 to TRBJ2-1; D remains unclear. Per germline, CDR1 GTSNPN and CDR2 SVGIG (reference sequence). This CDR3 spans 14 amino acids. Trimming cost V 8 bases and J 0 bases, with 14 bases left between them.

The table lists this clonotype with a few counts. The V and J genes are TRBV2 and TRBJ2-1, with TRBD1 matching 11 bases. The germline CDR1 and CDR2 sequences are SNHLY and FYNNEI. V lost 6 bases, J lost 4 bases, and 5 bases stayed unmatched. The CDR3 length is 15 residues. The CDR3 reads CASRRGTGGYNEQFF. The CDR3, as DNA: TGTGCCAGCAGGAGGGGGACAGGGGGATACAATGAGCAGTTCTTC.

The rearrangement links TRBV19 to TRBJ2-5; 12 bases agree with TRBD1. The CDR3 is made up of 18 amino acids. The germline V gene encodes CDR1 LNHDA and CDR2 SQIVND (reference sequence). After removal of 3 bases from V and 5 bases from J, the junction contained 13 bases not matched to a gene. CDR3: CASSISTSGTGGFETQYF. The CDR3 DNA reads TGTGCCAGTAGTATCTCAACCTCCGGGACAGGGGGCTTTGAGACCCAGTACTTC. The full variable domain, in which reference TRBV19 and TRBJ2-5 provide the parts outside the CDR3, is DGGITQSPKYLFRKEGQNVTLSCEQNLNHDAMYWYRQDPGQGLRLIYYSQIVNDFQKGDIAEGYSVSREKKESFPLTVTSAQKNPTAFYLCASSISTSGTGGFETQYFGPGTRLLVL.

This clonotype was picked up many times. This rearrangement joins TRBV28 to TRBJ1-6; weak D call: TRBD1 (5 bases). In germline, CDR1 is MDHEN, CDR2 SYDVKM. CDR3 length: 15 amino acids. Trimming stripped 5 bases from V and 9 bases from J, with 17 bases between. The CDR3 is CASSPRGGGGSPLHF. The DNA of the CDR3 is TGTGCCAGCAGTCCGCGGGGGGGAGGAGGTTCACCCCTCCACTTT. Full variable domain (outside the CDR3, taken from reference TRBV28 and TRBJ1-6): DVKVTQSSRYLVKRTGEKVFLECVQDMDHENMFWYRQDPGLGLRLIYFSYDVKMKEKGDIPEGYSVSREKKERFSLILESASTNQTSMYLCASSPRGGGGSPLHFGNGTRLTVT.

This clonotype has a count of ten or more. The chain recombines TRBV5-5 with TRBJ1-5; the D gene is possibly TRBD1 (5 bases). Between the trimmed V and J ends, which lost 1 base and 5 bases, there was a span of 13 bases. The V gene's germline CDR1 is SGHKS and CDR2 YYEKEE (reference sequence). The CDR3 loop spans 15 amino acids. The CDR3 bases are TGTGCCAGCAGCTTGACCCCCAGGGCCCATCAGCCCCAGCATTTT. This encodes CASSLTPRAHQPQHF.

This clonotype was seen only a few times. The J gene is TRBJ2-3, the V gene TRBV6-2 or TRBV6-3; a weak D match, TRBD1 (5 bases). Germline V gene data show CDR1 as MNHEY and CDR2 as SVGEGT. The CDR3 covers 13 residues. Trimming took 7 bases from V and 1 from J, leaving 9 bases between them. CDR3 in amino acids: CASILGGTDTQYF. The CDR3 nucleotides are TGTGCCAGCATTTTAGGGGGCACAGATACGCAGTATTTT.

The sample holds many counts of this clonotype. This chain links TRBV30 with TRBJ1-6; D remains unclear. CDR3 length: 14 residues. V lost 0 bases and J 10 bases, leaving 13 bases between the germline ends. CDR1 and CDR2 (germline): GTSNPN, SVGIG (reference sequence). Here the CDR3 reads CAWSVQGLGSPLHF. The CDR3 DNA reads as TGTGCCTGGAGTGTACAAGGGTTAGGGTCACCCCTCCACTTT.

This clonotype occurred many times. The DNA for the CDR3 is TGTGCCAGCTCACCTTATAACAGATTGACTGAAGCTTTCTTT. Translated: CASSPYNRLTEAFF. The chain joins TRBV18 to TRBJ1-1; the D is unclear. Germline lookup yields CDR1 KGHSH and CDR2 LQKENI. Trimming shortened V by 3 bases and J by 5 bases, and 13 bases separated the two germline ends. The CDR3 length is 14 residues.

The chain is built from TRBV18 and TRBJ2-5; 11 nucleotides line up with TRBD2. Germline V gene lookup returns CDR1 KGHSH and CDR2 LQKENI. With V trimmed by 1 base and J by 5 bases, 6 bases remained unmatched. This CDR3 comprises 16 residues. Here the CDR3 DNA reads TGTGCCAGCTCACCACTAGCGGGAGGGTCGAGGGAGACCCAGTACTTC. This gives the protein CASSPLAGGSRETQYF.

This clonotype was counted ten times or more. The rearrangement links TRBV28 to TRBJ2-1; D is perhaps TRBD1 (6 bases). V was clipped by 2 bases and J by 5 bases, with 16 bases between them. Germline loops: CDR1 MDHEN, CDR2 SYDVKM. The length of the CDR3 is 16 residues. CDR3 residues: CASSLNRWDTDNEQFF. The CDR3 DNA reads as TGTGCCAGCAGTTTAAACAGGTGGGACACTGACAATGAGCAGTTCTTC.

This clonotype has only a few counts. The J gene is TRBJ2-5, the V gene TRBV4-1; the match to TRBD2 covers 13 bases. CDR1 MGHRA and CDR2 YSYEKL come from the germline V gene. V lost 3 bases, J lost 2 bases, and 6 bases stayed unmatched. The CDR3 contains 17 residues. CDR3 nucleotide sequence: TGCGCCAGCAGCCATCGGACTAGCGGGAGATTTCAAGAGACCCAGTACTTC. Amino acids: CASSHRTSGRFQETQYF.

The sample holds many counts of this clonotype. This chain links TRBV29-1 with TRBJ1-1; possible D gene TRBD1, 6 bases. Germline V gene lookup returns CDR1 SQVTM and CDR2 ANQGSEA. V lost 5 bases to trimming and J lost 0 bases, with 13 bases between them. There are 14 residues in the CDR3. The CDR3, as DNA: TGCAGCGTTACAGAAGGGGGATTGAACACTGAAGCTTTCTTT. Protein: CSVTEGGLNTEAFF.

Ten or more counts support this clonotype. This rearrangement joins TRBV12-3 or TRBV12-4 to TRBJ1-2; D ambiguous. V was pared by 6 bases and J by 4 bases, with 15 bases between. The CDR3 is 14 amino acids. For the CDR3, the DNA is TGTGCCAGCAGCCCGTTTGAGGGTGGCTATGGCTACACCTTC. Translating gives CASSPFEGGYGYTF.

The V gene is TRBV30, the J gene TRBJ2-5, with D perhaps assigned TRBD1 or TRBD2 (6 bases each). Per germline, CDR1 GTSNPN and CDR2 SVGIG (reference sequence). The CDR3 loop spans 13 amino acids. V lost 3 bases, J lost 7 bases, and 15 bases lay in between. The DNA of the CDR3 is TGTGCCTGGAGGGGGTCGGGGGCGGGGACCCAGTACTTC. This gives the protein CAWRGSGAGTQYF.

Only a few counts were recorded for this clonotype. The gene calls are TRBV4-1 and TRBJ2-1; 11 nucleotides match TRBD2. This CDR3 comprises 19 residues. The V and J ends lost 2 bases and 0 bases, in that order; junction bases with no gene match: 9. The germline gives CDR1 MGHRA, CDR2 YSYEKL. The CDR3 DNA reads as TGCGCCAGCAGCCAATGGGGACTAGCGGCGGTAAGCTCCTACAATGAGCAGTTCTTC. Protein sequence: CASSQWGLAAVSSYNEQFF.

The rearrangement links TRBV12-3 or TRBV12-4 to TRBJ2-7, with a possible D match to TRBD1 (6 bases). CDR3 size: 15 residues. The germline V and J ends were trimmed by 2 bases and 5 bases, with 16 bases remaining between them. In DNA, the CDR3 is TGTGCCAGCAGTTTAACAGGGCCCCTTAGCGACGAGCAGTACTTC. Its protein product is CASSLTGPLSDEQYF.

The rearrangement uses TRBV5-1 and TRBJ1-1; the D is unclear. Germline loops: CDR1 SGHRS, CDR2 YFSETQ. V was clipped by 5 bases and J by 4 bases, with 6 bases between them. This CDR3 comprises 11 residues. In DNA, the CDR3 is TGCGCCAGCAGAGAGGGCACTGAAGCTTTCTTT. Protein sequence: CASREGTEAFF.

Many counts were recorded for this clonotype. This chain links TRBV3-1 with TRBJ2-3; TRBD1 is a possible D gene (6 bases). This CDR3 spans 14 amino acids. Looked up from germline, CDR1 is LGHDT and CDR2 is YNNKEL (reference sequence). With 3 bases removed from V and 2 bases from J, the gap between germline ends came to 9 bases. The CDR3 DNA is TGTGCCAGCAGCCAGAACAGGGACACAGATACGCAGTATTTT. Its translation: CASSQNRDTDTQYF.

This clonotype has a count of ten or more. The CDR3: CASSLGLAGTYEQYV. CDR3 DNA: TGTGCCAGCAGCTTAGGGCTAGCGGGTACCTACGAGCAGTACGTC. This chain connects TRBV5-1 to TRBJ2-7; 8 bases match TRBD2. Germline lookup yields CDR1 SGHRS and CDR2 YFSETQ. CDR3 size: 15 residues.